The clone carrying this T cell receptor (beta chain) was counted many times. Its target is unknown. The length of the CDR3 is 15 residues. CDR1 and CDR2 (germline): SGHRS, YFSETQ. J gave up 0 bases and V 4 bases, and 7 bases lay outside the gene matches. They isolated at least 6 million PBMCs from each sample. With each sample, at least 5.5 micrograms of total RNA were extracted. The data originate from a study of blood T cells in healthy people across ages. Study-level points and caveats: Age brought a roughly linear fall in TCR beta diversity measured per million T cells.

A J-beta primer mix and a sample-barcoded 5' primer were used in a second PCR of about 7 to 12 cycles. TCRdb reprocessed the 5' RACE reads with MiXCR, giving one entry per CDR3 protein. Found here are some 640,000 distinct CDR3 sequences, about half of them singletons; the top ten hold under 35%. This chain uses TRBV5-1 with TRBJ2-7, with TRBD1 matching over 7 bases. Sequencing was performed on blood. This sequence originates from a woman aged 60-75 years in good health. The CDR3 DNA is TGCGCCAGCAGCCCCACGACAGGGAGCTCCTACGAGCAGTACTTC. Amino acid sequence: CASSPTTGSSYEQYF.